A single sample gave rise to the 23 T cell receptor beta chains below, sequenced in a study of blood T cells in healthy people across ages. Through a sample-barcoded 5' primer and a J-beta primer mix, a second PCR was run for roughly 7 to 11 cycles. TCRdb recomputed calls from the 5' RACE reads with MiXCR, one row per CDR3 protein. The data contain fewer than 1.5 million distinct CDR3 sequences, around 42% of them singletons. The sequencing input was blood. These receptors all come from a woman younger than 30 in good health.

This chain's CDR3 is CSARDGGKRKLAGEDEQYF. The CDR3 nucleotides are TGCAGTGCTAGAGATGGAGGGAAGCGAAAACTAGCGGGGGAGGACGAGCAGTACTTC. J is TRBJ2-5 and V is TRBV20-1; 11 bases are shared with TRBD2. The J call could be wrong; TRBJ2-7 is a better fit for the DNA end. Germline V gives CDR1 DFQATT, CDR2 SNEGSKA (reference sequence). CDR3 length: 19 residues.

V gene TRBV5-6 combines with J gene TRBJ2-1; 8 bases match TRBD1. With V trimmed by 4 bases and J by 6 bases, 12 bases remained unmatched. CDR1 and CDR2 (germline): SGHDT, YYEEEE. CDR3 length: 16 residues. CDR3 loop: CASSSLDRGHTNEQFF. The CDR3, as DNA: TGTGCCAGCAGCAGCTTAGACAGGGGCCACACCAATGAGCAGTTCTTC.

Concerning this clonotype itself: The CDR3 carries no conserved terminal phenylalanine or tryptophan, so it likely arises from a read error. V is TRBV5-1 and J is TRBJ2-7; a possible D gene is TRBD2 (5 bases). This CDR3 region has 18 residues. CDR1 is SGHRS, CDR2 YFSETQ, per germline. The V gene lost 4 bases and the J gene lost 0 bases, with 23 bases spanning the gap. CDR3 sequence reads: CASSHDATFGLVSYEQYL. DNA of the CDR3: TGCGCCAGCAGCCACGACGCAACCTTTGGACTGGTCTCCTACGAGCAGTACTTG.

This clonotype has more than one count but fewer than ten. The chain recombines TRBV10-3 with TRBJ2-5, with no clear D. Deletions cut 3 bases from V and 5 bases from J, with 7 bases between. The CDR3 contains 12 residues. The germline gives CDR1 ENHRY, CDR2 SYGVKD. CDR3 DNA: TGTGCCATCAGTGAAACGGTGGAGACCCAGTACTTC. Amino acids: CAISETVETQYF.

The J gene is TRBJ1-3, the V gene TRBV7-9; no firm D call. Germline-derived CDR1 and CDR2 are SEHNR and FQNEAQ (reference sequence). The CDR3 spans 14 residues. V lost 1 base and J lost 3, with 7 bases in between. The CDR3 sequence: CASSLGGYGNTIYF. The CDR3 DNA follows: TGTGCCAGCAGCTTAGGAGGGTATGGAAACACCATATATTTT.

This clonotype showed up just a few times. J is TRBJ1-2 and V is TRBV6-5; D unclear. The CDR3 runs to 14 residues. Deletions cut 0 bases from V and 8 bases from J, with 13 bases between. Germline CDR1 and CDR2: MNHEY and SVGAGI. This chain's CDR3 is CASSYSPGSTGYTF. The CDR3 coding sequence is TGTGCCAGCAGTTACTCGCCGGGCTCGACAGGCTACACCTTC.

V and J are TRBV20-1 and TRBJ2-1, with unresolved D. CDR1 and CDR2 from the germline V gene are DFQATT and SNEGSKA (reference sequence). The CDR3 has 15 residues. V lost 3 bases and J lost 8, with 20 bases in between. CDR3 DNA sequence: TGCAGTGCTAGTGGTGACCCGACACCGATAGATGAGCAGTTCTTC. Translating gives CSASGDPTPIDEQFF.

This clonotype showed up many times. The rearrangement uses TRBV4-2 and TRBJ2-7; D is uncertain. The CDR3 is 15 amino acids. V dropped 0 bases and J dropped 0 bases, with 9 bases sitting between them. The germline gives CDR1 LGHNA, CDR2 YNFKEQ. The CDR3 region is CASSQDPTSSYEQYF. As DNA, the CDR3 is TGTGCCAGCAGCCAAGATCCGACAAGCTCCTACGAGCAGTACTTC.

This rearrangement joins TRBV5-1 to TRBJ2-1; 10 nucleotides agree with TRBD2. V shed 6 bases and J 2 bases; nucleotides not matched to a gene: 8. The germline CDR1 and CDR2 sequences are SGHRS and YFSETQ. This CDR3 comprises 16 residues. The CDR3 spells CASTTGAGGTYNEQFF. CDR3 DNA: TGCGCCAGCACCACCGGAGCGGGGGGGACCTACAATGAGCAGTTCTTC.

This clonotype was seen once. The rearrangement links TRBV20-1 to TRBJ2-3, with 8 bases that match TRBD1. Trimming took 3 bases from V and 4 from J; bases not matched to a gene: 12. The CDR3 totals 16 residues. The germline gives CDR1 DFQATT, CDR2 SNEGSKA (reference sequence). The CDR3 region is CSASPGQGGRPDTQYF. The CDR3 DNA is TGCAGTGCTAGCCCTGGACAGGGAGGCAGGCCAGATACGCAGTATTTT.

This clonotype was counted only a few times. The rearrangement uses TRBV11-2 and TRBJ2-3; D is perhaps TRBD2 (5 bases). The CDR3 has 13 residues. Germline CDR1 and CDR2: SGHAT and FQNNGV. Trimming stripped 4 bases from V and 5 bases from J, with 10 bases between. The CDR3 sequence: CASSSLRGDTQYF. The CDR3 DNA follows: TGTGCCAGCAGCTCCCTCCGGGGAGATACGCAGTATTTT.

This clonotype was counted a few times. The chain employs TRBV7-2 and TRBJ1-2; D ambiguous. Germline CDR1 reads SGHTA; CDR2 reads FQGNSA. The CDR3 covers 15 residues. Trimming shortened V by 2 bases and J by 2 bases, and 12 bases separated the two germline ends. The CDR3 DNA reads as TGTGCCAGCAGCTTAACCGGCGGCTCGAACTATGGCTACACCTTC. Translating gives CASSLTGGSNYGYTF.

V and J are TRBV4-2 and TRBJ2-1, with 13 positions matching TRBD2. The J segment lost 6 bases and the V segment lost 2 bases, leaving 7 bases of the junction unmatched. Germline values: CDR1 LGHNA, CDR2 YNFKEQ. This CDR3 spans 17 amino acids. For the CDR3, the DNA is TGTGCCAGCAGCCAAAGGGCGGGGACTAGCGGGACCAATGAGCAGTTCTTC. Amino acids: CASSQRAGTSGTNEQFF.

The V and J genes are TRBV29-1 and TRBJ1-4; D is unresolved. The CDR3 sequence is 14 residues long. V shed 6 bases and J shed 5 bases, with 16 bases lying between them. Germline assignment: CDR1 SQVTM and CDR2 ANQGSEA. The CDR3 region is CSVQTGSENEKLFF. The CDR3 DNA is TGCAGCGTACAAACCGGGTCAGAAAATGAAAAACTGTTTTTT. The full variable domain, with the rest looked up from reference TRBV29-1 and TRBJ1-4, is SAVISQKPSRDICQRGTSLTIQCQVDSQVTMMFWYRQQPGQSLTLIATANQGSEATYESGFVIDKFPISRPNLTFSTLTVSNMSPEDSSIYLCSVQTGSENEKLFFGSGTQLSVL.

The chain carries TRBV6-5 and TRBJ2-5, with TRBD2 identical over 9 bases. The germline gives CDR1 MNHEY, CDR2 SVGAGI. CDR3 length: 12 amino acids. Trimming cost V 8 bases and J 5 bases; bases outside gene matches: 3. CDR3 sequence: CASRTSVETQYF. The CDR3 nucleotides read TGTGCCAGCCGGACTAGCGTGGAGACCCAGTACTTC.

The chain employs TRBV29-1 and TRBJ2-7; TRBD1 matches at 8 bases. J gave up 5 bases and V 3 bases, and 15 bases lay outside the gene matches. The CDR3 sequence is 16 residues long. CDR1 and CDR2 from the germline V gene are SQVTM and ANQGSEA. CDR3 in DNA: TGCAGCGTTGAGGTCGGGGCAGGGGGCCGGGGTAACGAGCAGTACTTC. Protein sequence: CSVEVGAGGRGNEQYF.

The chain combines TRBV27 with TRBJ2-1; a weak D match, TRBD2 (6 bases). CDR1 is MNHEY, CDR2 SMNVEV, per germline (reference sequence). The V gene lost 0 bases and the J gene lost 7 bases, with 19 bases spanning the gap. CDR3 size: 17 residues. The CDR3 DNA reads TGTGCCAGCAGTTTATCGTCGGAGGACTATTCCAGAAATGAGCAGTTCTTC. It specifies CASSLSSEDYSRNEQFF.

V usage is TRBV10-2 and J usage is TRBJ1-5; no reliable D call. The CDR3 totals 13 residues. Germline V gene data show CDR1 as WSHSY and CDR2 as SAAADI. V shed 7 bases and J shed 5 bases, with 12 bases lying between them. CDR3 in DNA: TGCGCCAGCACCGCGCTCGGCGATCAGCCCCAGCATTTT. This sequence encodes CASTALGDQPQHF.

This rearrangement joins TRBV20-1 to TRBJ1-2; 10 bases are a match to TRBD1. V shed 6 bases, J shed 5 bases, and the junction held 15 bases outside the gene matches. Germline V gene data show CDR1 as DFQATT and CDR2 as SNEGSKA (reference sequence). CDR3 length equals 16 residues. For the CDR3, the DNA is TGCAGTGCCTGTCGGGACAGGGGAAAACTTGCTTATGGCTACACCTTC. Its translation is CSACRDRGKLAYGYTF.

Many counts were recorded for this clonotype. This chain joins TRBV20-1 and TRBJ1-2; D unclear. Germline-derived CDR1 and CDR2 are DFQATT and SNEGSKA (reference sequence). V was pared by 0 bases and J by 8 bases, with 10 bases between. The CDR3 sequence is 12 residues long. CDR3 protein: CSARDRVGGYTF. The CDR3 DNA sequence: TGCAGTGCTAGAGATAGGGTAGGCGGCTACACCTTC.

This clonotype was seen more than once but under ten times. The chain couples TRBV10-3 to TRBJ2-7; no firm D call. V lost 3 bases and J lost 3, with 12 bases in between. There are 14 residues in the CDR3. CDR1 ENHRY and CDR2 SYGVKD come from the germline V gene. As DNA, the CDR3 is TGTGCCATCAGTGACCCCTTAACGAGCTACGAGCAGTACTTC. Amino acids: CAISDPLTSYEQYF.

On this clonotype: This may be a read error: a much more frequent sequence differs by one nucleotide. The chain links TRBV29-1 to TRBJ2-5, with a weak D call TRBD2 (6 bases). From germline, CDR1 is SQVTM and CDR2 ANQGSEA. CDR3 length equals 12 residues. CDR3: CSVEQGGETKYF. The CDR3 nucleotides are TGCAGCGTGGAGCAGGGAGGAGAGACCAAGTACTTC. The variable domain in full, with the rest retrieved from reference TRBV29-1 and TRBJ2-5, is SAVISQKPSRDICQRGTSLTIQCQVDSQVTMMFWYRQQPGQSLTLIATANQGSEATYESGFVIDKFPISRPNLTFSTLTVSNMSPEDSSIYLCSVEQGGETKYFGPGTRLLVL.

Comment on this clonotype: Compared with germline, one end of the junction differs, possibly owing to a read error. The chain has TRBV9 and TRBJ2-4; D is unclear. The tail of the sequence fits TRBJ2-7 better, so the J call may be wrong. Germline assignment: CDR1 SGDLS and CDR2 YYNGEE. This CDR3 comprises 12 residues. CDR3 sequence: CASSGPSCEQYF. The CDR3 DNA reads TGTGCCAGCAGTGGACCGTCCTGCGAGCAGTACTTC.